Below are 18 T cell receptor beta chains sequenced from a single sample in a study of T cell responses to AZD1222 COVID-19 vaccine (dated by TCRdb to about 2021). The time point label here, explained by the study, means: baseline before first vaccination. Sample treatment or condition, as interpreted from the label and publication: meningococcal conjugate vaccine given as trial control. Library prep was done by the immunoSEQ multiplex PCR assay. Imported from immuneACCESS, the table was reduced by TCRdb to in-frame sequences with V and J called. These copies leave out some clones; in studies compared against another copy, an unresolved V gene accounts for under half, and the cause of the remainder is not known. The sample table holds approximately 83,000 clones, of which over 80% were seen once. 4.5% of the sample is in the top ten clones. The sequencing used peripheral blood, collected on day 0 of MenACWY control vaccination. The receptor set was obtained from an adult in good health.

The chain combines TRBV25-1 with TRBJ1-6; D is possibly TRBD1 (5 bases). The V gene lost 7 bases and the J gene lost 0 bases, with 13 bases spanning the gap. Germline CDR1 MGHDK, CDR2 SYGVNS. The length of the CDR3 is 16 residues. CDR3 sequence: CASTGALSSYNSPLHF. The CDR3 nucleotides read TGTGCCAGCACCGGGGCCCTTAGCTCCTATAATTCACCCCTCCACTTT.

CDR3 DNA sequence: TGCGCCAGCAGTGACGGGTCCATCACAGATACGCAGTATTTT. It is translated as CASSDGSITDTQYF. This rearrangement joins TRBV10-2 to TRBJ2-3; D gene unclear. Germline CDR1 and CDR2: WSHSY and SAAADI. V was pared by 3 bases and J by 2 bases, with 9 bases between. This CDR3 is 14 amino acids long.

Comments on this clone: Its ends do not fully match the called genes, so a read error is possible. The CDR3 DNA reads as TGTGCCAGCAGTTATGTGGGACTCAGCAGAGATACGCAGTATTTT. It codes for CASSYVGLSRDTQYF. This sequence joins TRBV6-5 and TRBJ2-3; tentatively, D is TRBD2 (6 bases). The germline CDR1 and CDR2 sequences are MNHEY and SVGAGI. CDR3 length equals 15 residues.

In its sample, this clone was seen once. The gene calls are TRBV2 and TRBJ2-1, with 11 bases that match TRBD2. V was clipped by 4 bases and J by 2 bases; unmatched bases: 1. The germline V gene encodes CDR1 SNHLY and CDR2 FYNNEI. CDR3 length equals 15 residues. The CDR3 spells CASSATSGTYNEQFF. For the CDR3, the DNA is TGTGCCAGCAGTGCGACTAGCGGGACCTACAATGAGCAGTTCTTC.

The CDR3 DNA is TGTGCCAGCAGTGAAGCCGGGACAGGAGTCACAGATACGCAGTATTTT. Translated: CASSEAGTGVTDTQYF. The gene calls are TRBV6-1 and TRBJ2-3, with TRBD1 matching 8 bases. The length of the CDR3 is 16 residues. V shed 0 bases and J 2 bases; nucleotides not matched to a gene: 4. The germline gives CDR1 MNHNS, CDR2 SASEGT.

This clone was seen a few times. The chain joins TRBV2 to TRBJ1-2; 10 bases map to TRBD1. V lost 2 bases and J lost 4; bases outside the gene matches: 10. The CDR3 is 17 residues long. The germline CDR1 and CDR2 sequences are SNHLY and FYNNEI. The CDR3 reads CASSEKKGTGALYGYTF. The CDR3 DNA is TGTGCCAGCAGTGAAAAAAAAGGGACAGGGGCCCTCTATGGCTACACCTTC.

This rearrangement joins TRBV30 to TRBJ2-1, with a possible D match to TRBD2 (6 bases). V was shortened by 4 bases and J by 7 bases, with 17 bases between the two germline ends. Germline assignment: CDR1 GTSNPN and CDR2 SVGIG (reference sequence). The CDR3 length is 14 residues. The CDR3 spells CAWTGGEGWNEQFF. In nucleotides, the CDR3 is TGTGCCTGGACCGGGGGTGAGGGTTGGAATGAGCAGTTCTTC. Full variable domain (rest looked up from reference TRBV30 and TRBJ2-1): SQTIHQWPATLVQPVGSPLSLECTVEGTSNPNLYWYRQAAGRGLQLLFYSVGIGQISSEVPQNLSASRPQDRQFILSSKKLLLSDSGFYLCAWTGGEGWNEQFFGPGTRLTVL.

V and J are TRBV18 and TRBJ1-1, with TRBD1 as a possible D gene (5 bases). Germline CDR1 is KGHSH and CDR2 is LQKENI. V was trimmed by 6 bases and J by 1 base, leaving 9 bases between them. The CDR3 totals 13 residues. The CDR3 nucleotides read TGTGCCAGCTCCATAGACAGGAACACTGAAGCTTTCTTT. Protein sequence: CASSIDRNTEAFF.

The V call is TRBV5-4, the J call TRBJ2-7; 10 bases fit TRBD1. J gave up 4 bases and V 0 bases, and 4 bases lay outside the gene matches. CDR1 SGHNT and CDR2 YYREEE come from the germline V gene (reference sequence). The CDR3 sequence is 15 residues long. The CDR3 is CASSLGQGASYEQYF. CDR3 nucleotides: TGTGCCAGCAGCTTGGGACAGGGGGCGTCGTACGAGCAGTACTTC.

The rearrangement joins TRBV5-6 to TRBJ2-5; the D gene is possibly TRBD2 (6 bases). The CDR3 sequence is 14 residues long. Germline loops: CDR1 SGHDT, CDR2 YYEEEE. V was trimmed by 4 bases and J by 5 bases, leaving 15 bases between them. The CDR3 DNA reads as TGTGCCAGCAGCCCAAGGGGACTGTGGGAGACCCAGTACTTC. Its translation: CASSPRGLWETQYF.

The V call is TRBV7-9, the J call TRBJ1-4; D remains ambiguous. Per germline, CDR1 SEHNR and CDR2 FQNEAQ (reference sequence). The CDR3 covers 14 residues. Trimming shortened V by 5 bases and J by 7 bases, and 14 bases separated the two germline ends. This CDR3 is CASSPPGASEKLFF. The CDR3 nucleotides are TGTGCCAGCAGCCCCCCGGGAGCGAGTGAAAAACTGTTTTTT.

In its sample, this clone was seen a few times. The rearrangement uses TRBV28 and TRBJ2-7, with 8 nucleotides matching TRBD1. The germline gives CDR1 MDHEN, CDR2 SYDVKM. This CDR3 comprises 15 residues. The J segment lost 3 bases and the V segment lost 1 base, leaving 5 bases of the junction unmatched. The CDR3 reads CASSLFGQGGYEQYF. The CDR3 nucleotides read TGTGCCAGCAGTTTATTCGGACAGGGCGGCTACGAGCAGTACTTC.

The chain joins TRBV27 to TRBJ1-1; no reliable D call. The CDR3 spans 17 residues. V was trimmed by 0 bases and J by 5 bases, leaving 19 bases between them. Germline CDR1 and CDR2: MNHEY and SMNVEV (reference sequence). CDR3 in DNA: TGTGCCAGCAGTTTATCGGCGGCGGCCTCGGCGTGGACTGAAGCTTTCTTT. This sequence encodes CASSLSAAASAWTEAFF.

This chain uses TRBV11-2 with TRBJ2-7; 7 nucleotides line up with TRBD1. V gave up 6 bases and J gave up 2 bases; unmatched junction bases: 7. The germline V gene encodes CDR1 SGHAT and CDR2 FQNNGV. The CDR3 consists of 14 residues. CDR3 in DNA: TGTGCCAGCAGTCGTAGACAGGGCGCCTACGAGCAGTACTTC. This gives the protein CASSRRQGAYEQYF.

This chain uses TRBV6-5 with TRBJ1-4; 7 positions match TRBD1. CDR1 and CDR2 from the germline V gene are MNHEY and SVGAGI. CDR3 size: 14 residues. V gave up 6 bases and J gave up 2 bases; unmatched junction bases: 3. The CDR3 DNA reads as TGTGCCAGCAGCCCGACAGGGACTAATGAAAAACTGTTTTTT. It translates to CASSPTGTNEKLFF.

This clone was detected only once. The chain links TRBV28 to TRBJ2-7; D not resolved. This CDR3 region has 14 residues. The germline CDR1 and CDR2 sequences are MDHEN and SYDVKM. V was clipped by 7 bases and J by 4 bases, with 17 bases between them. CDR3 DNA sequence: TGTGCCAGCATCTCGAGCTCAGGCAAGTACGAGCAGTACTTC. Its protein product is CASISSSGKYEQYF.

V usage is TRBV6-6 and J usage is TRBJ2-3; maybe TRBD1 (6 bases). CDR1 and CDR2 from the germline V gene are MNHNY and SVGAGI (reference sequence). The CDR3 runs to 13 residues. V was pared by 7 bases and J by 1 base, with 9 bases between. CDR3 bases: TGTGCCAGCACAGGGGTAGGCACAGATACGCAGTATTTT. Translating gives CASTGVGTDTQYF.

The V call is TRBV18, the J call TRBJ2-1; tentatively, D is TRBD2 (6 bases). The germline V gene has CDR1 KGHSH and CDR2 LQKENI. V shed 10 bases and J shed 6 bases, with 16 bases lying between them. The CDR3 sequence is 13 residues long. The CDR3 here is CAISPEGGNEQFF. CDR3 nucleotides: TGTGCCATCTCCCCCGAGGGAGGCAATGAGCAGTTCTTC.